The 22 T cell receptor beta chains in this list originate from one sample, sequenced in a study of radiotherapy plus CTLA-4 blockade in lung cancer. TCRdb's copy holds only in-frame clones and misses some; the assay was immunoSEQ multiplex PCR. The sample has 120,000 or so clones, approximately 80% seen once. This specimen consisted of peripheral blood, obtained from a patient treated with radiotherapy plus ipilimumab. The receptors were gathered from a human donor with non-small cell lung cancer who had a partial response to radiotherapy plus ipilimumab.

The J gene is TRBJ2-1, the V gene TRBV5-4; 8 positions agree with TRBD2. The CDR3 has 16 amino acids. Per germline, CDR1 SGHNT and CDR2 YYREEE (reference sequence). The trim removed 6 bases at V and 2 bases at J, leaving 10 bases unmatched. The CDR3 reads CASNSGGGGTYNEQFF. The CDR3 DNA follows: TGTGCCAGCAACTCCGGGGGCGGGGGGACCTACAATGAGCAGTTCTTC.

The chain carries TRBV6-5 and TRBJ2-5; D perhaps matches TRBD1 (6 bases). Germline V gene data show CDR1 as MNHEY and CDR2 as SVGAGI. The CDR3 is 14 residues long. Trimming removed 1 base from V and 5 bases from J, with 11 bases in between. The CDR3 region has the DNA TGTGCCAGCAGTTACTTTGGGGGCGCGGAGACCCAGTACTTC. Translating gives CASSYFGGAETQYF.

The chain employs TRBV19 and TRBJ2-1; D gene uncertain. Germline CDR1 and CDR2: LNHDA and SQIVND (reference sequence). V lost 3 bases and J lost 2, with 11 bases in between. This CDR3 has 15 residues. The CDR3 region has the DNA TGTGCCAGTAGTATTAGTGCGGAACCCTACAATGAGCAGTTCTTC. This sequence encodes CASSISAEPYNEQFF.

This clone came up once. The chain links TRBV11-2 to TRBJ1-4; D might be TRBD1 (6 bases). This CDR3 is 17 amino acids long. In germline, CDR1 is SGHAT, CDR2 FQNNGV. The V gene lost 2 bases and the J gene lost 4 bases, with 17 bases spanning the gap. The DNA for the CDR3 is TGTGCCAGCAGCTTAAGGGTTCTGAGGGGGATTAATGAAAAACTGTTTTTT. This encodes CASSLRVLRGINEKLFF.

The table lists this clone with a count of one. CDR3 amino acids: CASSSVSGVTDTQYF. CDR3 nucleotide sequence: TGCGCCAGCAGCTCCGTTTCGGGAGTGACAGATACGCAGTATTTT. The chain is built from TRBV5-1 and TRBJ2-3, with a tentative D call TRBD2 (6 bases). CDR3 size: 15 residues. Germline assignment: CDR1 SGHRS and CDR2 YFSETQ. V lost 3 bases to trimming and J lost 3 bases, with 14 bases between them.

Concerning this clone: The same CDR3 arises from other DNA sequences in this sample as well. This sequence joins TRBV7-2 and TRBJ2-7; 7 bases line up with TRBD1. V shed 5 bases, J shed 2 bases, and the junction held 6 bases outside the gene matches. Germline CDR1 reads SGHTA; CDR2 reads FQGNSA. The CDR3 is made up of 14 amino acids. The CDR3 is CASSLGQVTYEQYF. For the CDR3, the DNA is TGTGCCAGCAGCCTCGGACAGGTTACCTACGAGCAGTACTTC. The variable domain in full, completed from reference TRBV7-2 and TRBJ2-7, reads GAGVSQSPSNKVTEKGKDVELRCDPISGHTALYWYRQSLGQGLEFLIYFQGNSAPDKSGLPSDRFSAERTGGSVSTLTIQRTQQEDSAVYLCASSLGQVTYEQYFGPGTRLTVT.

A few counts support this clone. The chain has TRBV29-1 and TRBJ1-1; 12 nucleotides agree with TRBD1. CDR1 and CDR2 (germline): SQVTM, ANQGSEA. J gave up 4 bases and V 4 bases, and 1 base lay outside the gene matches. The CDR3 contains 13 residues. The CDR3 DNA reads as TGCAGCGTTGTGGGACAGGGGGCCACTGAAGCTTTCTTT. It specifies CSVVGQGATEAFF.

In its sample, this clone was seen once. J is TRBJ2-1 and V is TRBV9; no reliable D call. The V end was cut by 6 bases, the J end by 8 bases, with 15 bases between. The CDR3 totals 13 residues. Germline V gene lookup returns CDR1 SGDLS and CDR2 YYNGEE. DNA of the CDR3: TGTGCCAGCACCCGTCGGAGTTGGGATGAGCAGTTCTTC. It codes for CASTRRSWDEQFF.

The chain carries TRBV6-5 and TRBJ1-2; 7 bases line up with TRBD1. The CDR3 has 14 residues. Germline V CDR1 and CDR2: MNHEY, SVGAGI. Trimming removed 2 bases from V and 5 bases from J; junction bases left unmatched: 5. The CDR3 region is CASSYTGQAYGYTF. The CDR3 nucleotides are TGTGCCAGCAGTTACACCGGACAGGCTTATGGCTACACCTTC.

The chain links TRBV28 to TRBJ2-3; 7 bases match TRBD1. V trimming: 7 bases; J trimming: 2 bases; junction bases outside the gene matches: 9. CDR1 and CDR2 from the germline V gene are MDHEN and SYDVKM. There are 15 residues in the CDR3. The CDR3 nucleotides read TGTGCCAGCAACCTCGGACAGGCCACCACAGATACGCAGTATTTT. Amino acid sequence: CASNLGQATTDTQYF.

This clone occurred a few times. This chain links TRBV5-6 with TRBJ2-7, with 8 bases identical to TRBD2. CDR3 length equals 14 residues. V shed 1 base and J 3 bases; nucleotides not matched to a gene: 3. Germline values: CDR1 SGHDT, CDR2 YYEEEE. The CDR3 DNA reads TGTGCCAGCAGCTTGAAACTAGCGGTCTACGAGCAGTACTTC. Protein product: CASSLKLAVYEQYF.

This clone was recorded a few times. V usage is TRBV7-2 and J usage is TRBJ2-1, with unresolved D. The V end was cut by 2 bases, the J end by 4 bases, with 15 bases between. The CDR3 extends over 16 amino acids. Germline values: CDR1 SGHTA, CDR2 FQGNSA. For the CDR3, the DNA is TGTGCCAGCAGCTTAACACAGCATTGCTTTTACAATGAGCAGTTCTTC. It encodes CASSLTQHCFYNEQFF.

The chain has TRBV30 and TRBJ2-3; 7 bases line up with TRBD2. Germline assignment: CDR1 GTSNPN and CDR2 SVGIG (reference sequence). This CDR3 is 20 amino acids long. The V segment lost 0 bases and the J segment 4 bases; nucleotides outside the gene matches: 22. The CDR3 loop reads CAWSVRRSKGWRESSDTQYF. The CDR3 DNA follows: TGTGCCTGGAGTGTTCGTCGGTCGAAGGGATGGCGGGAGTCGTCAGATACGCAGTATTTT.

The V gene is TRBV7-9, the J gene TRBJ2-7; D possibly corresponds to TRBD2 (5 bases). The length of the CDR3 is 15 residues. V lost 7 bases and J 9 bases, leaving 25 bases between the germline ends. Looked up from germline, CDR1 is SEHNR and CDR2 is FQNEAQ (reference sequence). Here the CDR3 DNA reads TGTGCCAGCATCGGAATGGGAGTGGACCTACGGGGGCAGTACTTC. This gives the protein CASIGMGVDLRGQYF. Full variable domain (remainder filled in from reference TRBV7-9 and TRBJ2-7): DTGVSQNPRHKITKRGQNVTFRCDPISEHNRLYWYRQTLGQGPEFLTYFQNEAQLEKSRLLSDRFSAERPKGSFSTLEIQRTEQGDSAMYLCASIGMGVDLRGQYFGPGTRLTVT.

Note on this clone: The same CDR3 also results from other DNA sequences found in this sample. The chain combines TRBV25-1 with TRBJ1-2; a weak D match, TRBD1 (6 bases). CDR3 size: 13 residues. From germline, CDR1 is MGHDK and CDR2 SYGVNS. The V and J ends lost 2 bases and 8 bases respectively, with 12 bases between them. CDR3 residues: CASSERTGYGYTF. For the CDR3, the DNA is TGTGCCAGCAGTGAACGTACAGGGTACGGCTACACCTTC.

This rearrangement joins TRBV10-3 to TRBJ2-5; TRBD1 matches 7 bases. Germline V lookup: CDR1 ENHRY, CDR2 SYGVKD. V was pared by 5 bases and J by 3 bases, with 3 bases of the junction left unmatched. CDR3 length: 13 amino acids. The chain's CDR3 is CAISITGEETQYF. Here the CDR3 DNA reads TGTGCCATCAGTATCACAGGGGAAGAGACCCAGTACTTC.

This sequence joins TRBV6-5 and TRBJ2-3, with TRBD2 matching over 10 bases. Germline-derived CDR1 and CDR2 are MNHEY and SVGAGI. With V trimmed by 2 bases and J by 9 bases, 2 bases remained unmatched. The CDR3 spans 13 residues. DNA for the CDR3: TGTGCCAGCAGTTACCCTAGCGGGGGAACGCAGTATTTT. This sequence encodes CASSYPSGGTQYF.

V gene TRBV7-9 combines with J gene TRBJ2-2; the D gene is possibly TRBD1 (6 bases). The CDR3 contains 18 residues. Germline CDR1 and CDR2: SEHNR and FQNEAQ (reference sequence). Trimming pared 8 bases from V and 4 bases from J, leaving 26 bases between. The CDR3 protein is CASGILGGHARGTGELFF. The CDR3 DNA is TGTGCCAGCGGAATATTAGGGGGACACGCCCGGGGCACCGGGGAGCTGTTTTTT.

The genes are TRBV11-3 and TRBJ2-7; 7 nucleotides align to TRBD2. The trim removed 5 bases at V and 5 bases at J, leaving 3 bases unmatched. The CDR3 covers 12 residues. Germline loops: CDR1 SGHNT, CDR2 YENEEA. The CDR3 is CASSGTSDEQYF. The CDR3, as DNA: TGTGCCAGCAGCGGTACTAGCGACGAGCAGTACTTC.

J is TRBJ2-5 and V is TRBV9, with D maybe TRBD2 (5 bases). The ends were cut back, 1 base at V and 4 bases at J, with 11 bases in the middle. Germline lookup yields CDR1 SGDLS and CDR2 YYNGEE. This CDR3 is 14 amino acids long. The CDR3 DNA follows: TGTGCCAGCAGCGTACCCGGGATCGGAGAGACCCAGTACTTC. It codes for CASSVPGIGETQYF.

In DNA, the CDR3 is TGTGCCTGGACCGGGAGGGACACGTACACAGATACGCAGTATTTT. This encodes CAWTGRDTYTDTQYF. The chain joins TRBV30 to TRBJ2-3, with 8 bases that match TRBD2. V lost 4 bases, J lost 2 bases, and 8 bases stayed unmatched. The CDR3 length is 15 residues. CDR1 is GTSNPN, CDR2 SVGIG, per germline (reference sequence).

J is TRBJ2-2 and V is TRBV7-9; TRBD1 might be the D (5 bases). CDR3 size: 16 residues. Germline V CDR1 and CDR2: SEHNR, FQNEAQ (reference sequence). V lost 3 bases and J lost 6, with 17 bases in between. The CDR3 DNA sequence: TGTGCCAGCAGCTTCTCGAGAAGGGGATCGGCCGGGGAGCTGTTTTTT. Amino acids: CASSFSRRGSAGELFF. The entire variable domain, with the rest obtained from reference TRBV7-9 and TRBJ2-2, is as follows: DTGVSQNPRHKITKRGQNVTFRCDPISEHNRLYWYRQTLGQGPEFLTYFQNEAQLEKSRLLSDRFSAERPKGSFSTLEIQRTEQGDSAMYLCASSFSRRGSAGELFFGEGSRLTVL.